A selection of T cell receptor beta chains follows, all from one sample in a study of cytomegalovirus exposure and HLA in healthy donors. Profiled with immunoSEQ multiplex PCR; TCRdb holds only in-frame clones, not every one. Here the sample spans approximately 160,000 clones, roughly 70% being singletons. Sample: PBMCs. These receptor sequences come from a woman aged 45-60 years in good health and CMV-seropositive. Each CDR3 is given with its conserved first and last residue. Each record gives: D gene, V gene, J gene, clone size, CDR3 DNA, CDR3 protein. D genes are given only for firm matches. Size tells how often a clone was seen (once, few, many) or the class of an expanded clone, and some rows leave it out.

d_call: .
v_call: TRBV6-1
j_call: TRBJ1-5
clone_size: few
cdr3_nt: TGTGCCAGCAGTGAAGGTGTATCAGGGGGCAATCAGCCCCAGCATTTT
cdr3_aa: CASSEGVSGGNQPQHF

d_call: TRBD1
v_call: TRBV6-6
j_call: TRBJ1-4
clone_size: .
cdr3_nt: TGTGCCAGCGGGAGAACAGGGGAAAATGAAAAACTGTTTTTT
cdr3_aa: CASGRTGENEKLFF

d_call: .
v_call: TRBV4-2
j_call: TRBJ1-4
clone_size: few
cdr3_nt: TGTGCCAGCAGCCAAGATTTTTCGCAGGGAATAGATGAAAAACTGTTTTTT
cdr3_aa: CASSQDFSQGIDEKLFF

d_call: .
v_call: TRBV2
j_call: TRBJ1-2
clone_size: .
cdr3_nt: TGTGCCAGCAGTGAAGTATTTGGGCCGTGGGCTGGCTACACCTTC
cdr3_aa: CASSEVFGPWAGYTF

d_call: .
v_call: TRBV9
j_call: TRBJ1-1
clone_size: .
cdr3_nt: TGTGCCAGCAGCCCCGAAAGGGGTTCTTGGCCTGAAGCTTTCTTT
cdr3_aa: CASSPERGSWPEAFF

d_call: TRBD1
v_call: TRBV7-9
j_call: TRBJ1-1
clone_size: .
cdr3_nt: TGTGCCAGCAGTAAACAGGGGGACACTGAAGCTTTCTTT
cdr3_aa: CASSKQGDTEAFF

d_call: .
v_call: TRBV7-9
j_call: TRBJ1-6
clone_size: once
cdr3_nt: TGTGCCAGCAGCTCGGCGGGCAGCTCAAATTCACCCCTCCACTTT
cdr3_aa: CASSSAGSSNSPLHF

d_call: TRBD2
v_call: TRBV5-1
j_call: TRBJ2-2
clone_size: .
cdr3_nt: TGCGCCAGCACCCGCGGGACTAGCGGGGGGGAGCTGTTTTTT
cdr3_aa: CASTRGTSGGELFF

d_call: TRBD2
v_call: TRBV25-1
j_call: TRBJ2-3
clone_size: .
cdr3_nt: TGTGCCAGTACCGGGACTAGCGGGGGGACAGATACGCAGTATTTT
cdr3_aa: CASTGTSGGTDTQYF

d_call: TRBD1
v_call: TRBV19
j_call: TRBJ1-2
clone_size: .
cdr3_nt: TGTGCCAGTGGCAGGATATCTCAGGGGGATGGCTACACCTTC
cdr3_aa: CASGRISQGDGYTF

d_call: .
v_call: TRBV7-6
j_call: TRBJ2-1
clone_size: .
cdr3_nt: TGTGCCAGCAGCTTAGGACCAGGGGACTACAATGAGCAGTTCTTC
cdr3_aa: CASSLGPGDYNEQFF

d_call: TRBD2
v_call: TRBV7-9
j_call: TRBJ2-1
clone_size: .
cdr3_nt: TGTGCCAGCAGCTGGGTAGCGGGGCAGTTCTTC
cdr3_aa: CASSWVAGQFF

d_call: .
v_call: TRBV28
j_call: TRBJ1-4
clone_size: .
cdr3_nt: TGTGCCACCCGAAGGGGTCATAATGAAAAACTGTTTTTT
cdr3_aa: CATRRGHNEKLFF

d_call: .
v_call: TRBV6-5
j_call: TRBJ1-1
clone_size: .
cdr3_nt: TGTGCCAGCGTCCGATTCCGGGAAGCTTTCTTT
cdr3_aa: CASVRFREAFF

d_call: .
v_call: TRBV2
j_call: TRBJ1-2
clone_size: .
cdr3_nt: TGTGCCAGCCGAGACTATGGCTACACCTTC
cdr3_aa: CASRDYGYTF

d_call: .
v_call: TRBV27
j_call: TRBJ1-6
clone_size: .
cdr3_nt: TGTGCCAGCAGTTCAGAGGGACTACCGAGGAATTCACCCCTCCACTTT
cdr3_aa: CASSSEGLPRNSPLHF

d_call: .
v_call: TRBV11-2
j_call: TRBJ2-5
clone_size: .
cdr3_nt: TGTGCCAGCAGCACAGGGTACCAAGAGACCCAGTACTTC
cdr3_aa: CASSTGYQETQYF

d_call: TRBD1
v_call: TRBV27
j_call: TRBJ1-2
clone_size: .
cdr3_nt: TGTGCCAGCAGGGCTACAGGGGCTAACTATGGCTACACCTTC
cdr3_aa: CASRATGANYGYTF

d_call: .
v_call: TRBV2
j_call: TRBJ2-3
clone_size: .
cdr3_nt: TGTGCCAGCAGTGAAATATCGGATACGCAGTATTTT
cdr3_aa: CASSEISDTQYF

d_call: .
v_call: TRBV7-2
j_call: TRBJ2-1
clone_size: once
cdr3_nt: TGTGCCAGCAGCTTTTCAAGCGGCTATGAGCAGTTCTTC
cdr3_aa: CASSFSSGYEQFF

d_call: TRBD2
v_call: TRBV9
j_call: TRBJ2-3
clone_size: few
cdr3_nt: TGTGCCAGCAGCGCCGGACTAGCGGGGGGGAATACGCAGTATTTT
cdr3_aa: CASSAGLAGGNTQYF

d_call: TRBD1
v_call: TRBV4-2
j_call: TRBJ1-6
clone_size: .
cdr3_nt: TGTGCCAGCAGCCAAGAAGACAGGGTCCATTCACCCCTCCACTTT
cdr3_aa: CASSQEDRVHSPLHF

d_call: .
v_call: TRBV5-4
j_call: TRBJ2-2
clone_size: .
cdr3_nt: TGTGCCAGCAGTCCTGGGAGTTGGACCGGGGAGCTGTTTTTT
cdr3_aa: CASSPGSWTGELFF

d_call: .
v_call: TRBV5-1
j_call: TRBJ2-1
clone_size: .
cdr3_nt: TGCGCCAGCAGCTTGGCCTCCCCCGGGCGGGATGAGCAGTTCTTC
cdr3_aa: CASSLASPGRDEQFF

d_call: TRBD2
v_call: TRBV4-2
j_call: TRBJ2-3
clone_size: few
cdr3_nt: TGTGCCAGCAGCCAAAGCGGGGGGGCCGCAGATACGCAGTATTTT
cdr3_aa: CASSQSGGAADTQYF

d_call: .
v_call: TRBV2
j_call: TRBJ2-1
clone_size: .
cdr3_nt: TGTGCCAGCAGTGAGCCTTCGGGACTCGTGATCTACAATGAGCAGTTCTTC
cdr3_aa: CASSEPSGLVIYNEQFF

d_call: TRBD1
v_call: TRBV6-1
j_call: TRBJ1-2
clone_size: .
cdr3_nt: TGTGCCAGCAGTGAAGAGGGACAGGGCGTCTCTAACTATGGCTACACCTTC
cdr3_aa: CASSEEGQGVSNYGYTF

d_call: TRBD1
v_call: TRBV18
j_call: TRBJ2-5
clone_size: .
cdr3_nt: TGTGCCAGCTCACGTCAGGGGGCGCGGGAGACCCAGTACTTC
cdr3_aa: CASSRQGARETQYF

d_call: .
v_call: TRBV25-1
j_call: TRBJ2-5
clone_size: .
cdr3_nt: TGTGCCAGCAGTGTTCCGGGTAACCAAGAGACCCAGTACTTC
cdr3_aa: CASSVPGNQETQYF

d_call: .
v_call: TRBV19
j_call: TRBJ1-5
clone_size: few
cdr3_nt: TGTGCCAGTAGTATGTTTTGGGGGCTCAATCAGCCCCAGCATTTT
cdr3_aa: CASSMFWGLNQPQHF

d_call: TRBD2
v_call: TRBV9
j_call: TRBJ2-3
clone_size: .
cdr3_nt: TGTGCCAGCAGCGCCCTCGGGACTAGCGGGTTCACAGATACGCAGTATTTT
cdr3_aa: CASSALGTSGFTDTQYF

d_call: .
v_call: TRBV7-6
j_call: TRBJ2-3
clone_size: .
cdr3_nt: TGTGCCAGCAGCTTAGGTCAGGGTTACAAAAGGGCAGATACGCAGTATTTT
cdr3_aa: CASSLGQGYKRADTQYF

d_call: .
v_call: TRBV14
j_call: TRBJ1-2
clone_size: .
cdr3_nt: TGTGCCAGCAGCCCCAGGGGTCCGGGAGGAAACTATGGCTACACCTTC
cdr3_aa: CASSPRGPGGNYGYTF

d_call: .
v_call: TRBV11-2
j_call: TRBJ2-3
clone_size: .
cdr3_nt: TGTGCCAGCAGCTTGACGGGGTTTAGCACAGATACGCAGTATTTT
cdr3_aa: CASSLTGFSTDTQYF

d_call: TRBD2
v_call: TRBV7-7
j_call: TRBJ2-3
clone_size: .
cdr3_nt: TGTGCCAGCAGCCCTAGCGGGGGCCCTGCAGATACGCAGTATTTT
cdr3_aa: CASSPSGGPADTQYF

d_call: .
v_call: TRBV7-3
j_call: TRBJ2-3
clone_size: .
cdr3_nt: TGTGCCAGCAGCTCTGGGAGGGGGGCCAACACAGATACGCAGTATTTT
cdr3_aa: CASSSGRGANTDTQYF

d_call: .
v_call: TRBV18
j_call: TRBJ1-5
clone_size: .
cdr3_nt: TGTGCCAGCTCACCATGGACAGACAATCAGCCCCAGCATTTT
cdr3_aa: CASSPWTDNQPQHF

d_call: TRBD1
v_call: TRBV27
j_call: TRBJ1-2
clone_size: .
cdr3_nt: TGTGCCAGCACCGATACGGACAGGGGGAATGGCTACACCTTC
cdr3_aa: CASTDTDRGNGYTF